This T cell receptor (beta chain) originates from a study of T-cell memory formation after mild COVID-19 (dated by TCRdb to the early 2020s). For the study in its entirety: TCR sequence clusters from the two donors were largely donor specific. In a couple of donors, T-cell clones that expanded and contracted after mild COVID-19 were followed by sequencing TCRalpha and TCRbeta repertoires longitudinally. The cohort was made up of two young adult volunteers, one female and one male, who were previously healthy.

Points on this clonotype: What antigen it recognizes has not been identified. Base qualities are not at hand, and no much larger clone is one base apart.

Findings and caveats that apply to the study as a whole: The second-wave clones that peaked on day 37 were not confirmed to be SARS-CoV-2 specific. The study covered only two mild cases, and larger cohorts including severe cases with pre-infection samples were considered necessary. Some responding clones were detected in pre-infection memory, suggesting pre-existing cross-reactive memory T cells joined the SARS-CoV-2 response. Clones that contracted from day 15 to 85 showed balanced CD4/CD8 phenotypes, whereas a second wave of clones that expanded from day 15 to 37 leaned towards CD4+. Contracting CD4+ clones appeared mostly in the CM and EM memory subsets, whereas CD8+ clones were enriched in EMRA.

TCRdb lists the instrument as Illumina NovaSeq 6000. Using 5'RACE with constant-segment primers, TCRalpha and TCRbeta cDNA libraries were constructed, with sample barcodes and unique molecular identifiers added in the process. Trizol reagent was used to extract RNA from every sample. Libraries were amplified in two PCR steps, with a second sample barcode and Illumina TruSeq adapters added in the second step. The libraries were sequenced on an Illumina NovaSeq using 2 x 150 bp paired-end reads. The original pipeline was this. Reads were demultiplexed and collapsed into UMI-guided consensus sequences with migec v1.2.7. Using mixcr v2.1.11, the UMI consensuses were aligned to TRA and TRB V and J templates and assembled into clonotypes. A clonotype was counted as expanded or contracted only when both edgeR and NoisET called the clonotype significant, with the noise models trained on biological replicates. edgeR calls used a false discovery rate-adjusted p below 0.01 and a log2 fold-change threshold of 1. PCA with hierarchical clustering of max-normalized trajectories of the 1000 most abundant clonotypes was used as exploratory dynamics analysis. The CD4 or CD8 phenotype of responding clones was assigned using the separately sequenced CD4+ and CD8+ repertoires. The public reads were quality trimmed at Q25 with fastp and then assembled into clones with MiXCR by TCRdb, keeping productive beta chains. Entries are consolidated by CDR3 protein sequence, retaining the most common genes and DNA. The authors' filters were not applied to this entry. The sample table shows around 370,000 distinct CDR3 sequences, and about 21% are seen once. Approximately 12% of the sample is taken by the ten largest.

The germline V gene (reference sequence) supplies CDR1 GTSNPN and CDR2 SVGIG. From cysteine to phenylalanine, the CDR3 is 14 amino acids long. The retained sequence is limited to the CDR3, 42 bases, with the frame set at the first base. The germline ends are 9 bases apart after V is trimmed by 1 base and J by 1 base. Ficoll-Paque density gradient centrifugation was the method used to isolate PBMCs. Sequenced input: PBMCs or a T cell subset sorted from them (not recorded which). The chain is assembled from TRBV30 and TRBJ2-3; TRBD2 is perhaps the D gene, given 6 matching bases. The TCR sequence derives from an adult woman who had mild COVID-19 (a few samples of this study predate the infection). The sample titles of this study are shuffled in the database, so cell type and time point are left out; the donor was told from shared clones. The DNA sequence reads TGTGCCTGGAGTGGGGCGGGGCGCACAGATACGCAGTATTTT. Its coded protein is CAWSGAGRTDTQYF. Here the CDR3 is joined to the reference TRBV30 and TRBJ2-3 genes, and the full variable domain is: SQTIHQWPATLVQPVGSPLSLECTVEGTSNPNLYWYRQAAGRGLQLLFYSVGIGQISSEVPQNLSASRPQDRQFILSSKKLLLSDSGFYLCAWSGAGRTDTQYFGPGTRLTVL.